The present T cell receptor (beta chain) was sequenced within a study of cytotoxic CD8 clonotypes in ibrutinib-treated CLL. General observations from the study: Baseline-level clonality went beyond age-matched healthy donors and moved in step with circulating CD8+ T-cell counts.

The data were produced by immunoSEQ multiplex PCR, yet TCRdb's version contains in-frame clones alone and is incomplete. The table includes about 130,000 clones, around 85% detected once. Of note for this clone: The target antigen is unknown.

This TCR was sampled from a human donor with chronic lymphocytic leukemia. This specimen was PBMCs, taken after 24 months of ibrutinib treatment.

CDR3 DNA sequence: TGTGCCAGCGCCCGGACGGGGATCTACGAGCAGTACTTC. Translating gives CASARTGIYEQYF. The V and J genes are TRBV6-1 and TRBJ2-7; tentative D call: TRBD2 (5 bases). The ends were cut back, 8 bases at V and 3 bases at J, with 14 bases in the middle. CDR3 length: 13 residues. CDR1 is MNHNS, CDR2 SASEGT, per germline.